What follows are 17 T cell receptor beta chains derived from one specimen sequenced in a study of cytomegalovirus exposure and HLA in healthy donors. The PCR contained 60 Vbeta and 13 Jbeta primers. Assay used: immunoSEQ multiplex PCR; TCRdb lists only in-frame clones, some missing. Altogether under 200,000 clones are present, 82% being singletons, with the ten largest covering approximately 1.5%. Sequenced: PBMCs. The source of these receptors is a girl aged 10 to 17 in good health and CMV-seropositive.

The chain links TRBV11-2 to TRBJ1-2; the D is unclear. Per germline, CDR1 SGHAT and CDR2 FQNNGV. V was cut by 1 base and J by 4 bases, with 13 bases left in between. The CDR3 has 15 amino acids. The CDR3 DNA reads TGTGCCAGCAGCTTAGGGTTAGCCCCTGGCTATGGCTACACCTTC. Translation: CASSLGLAPGYGYTF.

J is TRBJ1-2 and V is TRBV19, with D hard to call. Germline V CDR1 and CDR2: LNHDA, SQIVND (reference sequence). The CDR3 contains 14 residues. The germline V and J ends were trimmed by 7 bases and 8 bases, with 20 bases remaining between them. As DNA, the CDR3 is TGTGCCAGTACCGGAGACCATAAATTGAGAGGCTACACCTTC. It encodes CASTGDHKLRGYTF.

The V and J genes are TRBV4-1 and TRBJ1-1; no reliable D call. The CDR3 has 13 amino acids. Germline assignment: CDR1 MGHRA and CDR2 YSYEKL. V was trimmed by 0 bases and J by 1 base, leaving 3 bases between them. The chain's CDR3 is CASSQDKNTEAFF. CDR3 in DNA: TGCGCCAGCAGCCAAGACAAGAACACTGAAGCTTTCTTT.

The chain carries TRBV5-1 and TRBJ1-5, with 9 nucleotides matching TRBD1. The ends lost 2 bases at V and 7 bases at J; junction bases unmatched: 10. Germline CDR1 is SGHRS and CDR2 is YFSETQ. CDR3 length: 16 residues. This CDR3 is CASSLTGTGLGQPQHF. In DNA form, the CDR3 reads TGCGCCAGCAGCTTAACCGGGACAGGGTTGGGCCAGCCCCAGCATTTT.

The chain has TRBV4-3 and TRBJ1-5; D remains ambiguous. Trimming pared 0 bases from V and 9 bases from J, leaving 12 bases between. The CDR3 loop spans 14 amino acids. Germline loops: CDR1 LGHNA, CDR2 YSLEER. In nucleotides, the CDR3 is TGCGCCAGCAGCCAAGAGAGGGCTCAACGGCCCCAGCATTTT. Residues: CASSQERAQRPQHF.

CDR3: CASSFKLAGYNEQFF. In DNA form, the CDR3 reads TGCGCCAGCAGCTTTAAACTAGCGGGGTACAATGAGCAGTTCTTC. The chain is built from TRBV5-1 and TRBJ2-1; 10 bases map to TRBD2. This CDR3 region has 15 residues. Per germline, CDR1 SGHRS and CDR2 YFSETQ. V dropped 2 bases and J dropped 4; count of bases not matched to a gene: 3.

The rearrangement joins TRBV18 to TRBJ1-2; D not certain. Trimming shortened V by 3 bases and J by 4 bases, and 12 bases separated the two germline ends. Germline lookup yields CDR1 KGHSH and CDR2 LQKENI. The CDR3 has 14 amino acids. The DNA for the CDR3 is TGTGCCAGCTCACCCGGACGGGAACTCTATGGCTACACCTTC. Its protein is CASSPGRELYGYTF.

CDR3 bases: TGCAGTACCAGGGTCTACACTGAAGCTTTCTTT. Its protein product is CSTRVYTEAFF. The chain links TRBV20-1 to TRBJ1-1; D is perhaps TRBD1 (5 bases). CDR3 length: 11 residues. V was cut by 8 bases and J by 3 bases, with 10 bases left in between. From germline, CDR1 is DFQATT and CDR2 SNEGSKA (reference sequence).

This clone has a single count. This rearrangement joins TRBV9 to TRBJ1-2; 7 nucleotides match TRBD1. The CDR3 loop spans 17 amino acids. The J segment lost 4 bases and the V segment lost 2 bases, leaving 14 bases of the junction unmatched. Germline values: CDR1 SGDLS, CDR2 YYNGEE. The CDR3 coding sequence is TGTGCCAGCAGCGTGGAGTCGGGACAGCCGATCCCCTATGGCTACACCTTC. Translating gives CASSVESGQPIPYGYTF.

The chain employs TRBV27 and TRBJ1-1, with a possible D match to TRBD1 (6 bases). The V and J ends lost 4 bases and 3 bases respectively, with 12 bases between them. Germline V gene sequence: CDR1 MNHEY, CDR2 SMNVEV (reference sequence). This CDR3 has 14 amino acids. The CDR3: CASSWAGGHTEAFF. The CDR3 DNA sequence: TGTGCCAGCAGTTGGGCGGGGGGGCACACTGAAGCTTTCTTT.

This clone was recorded a few times. The rearrangement joins TRBV7-9 to TRBJ2-1, with TRBD2 identical over 8 bases. The length of the CDR3 is 15 residues. Germline V lookup: CDR1 SEHNR, CDR2 FQNEAQ (reference sequence). V shed 3 bases and J 1 base; nucleotides not matched to a gene: 2. The CDR3: CASSLGTRSYNEQFF. The CDR3 DNA follows: TGTGCCAGCAGCTTGGGGACTAGATCCTACAATGAGCAGTTCTTC.

The chain carries TRBV28 and TRBJ2-3, with TRBD1 identical over 8 bases. J lost 1 base, V lost 8 bases, and 5 bases had no gene match. Germline V gene data show CDR1 as MDHEN and CDR2 as SYDVKM. The CDR3 has 14 amino acids. The CDR3 protein is CASAAGQGTDTQYF. The CDR3, as DNA: TGTGCCAGCGCTGCGGGACAGGGCACAGATACGCAGTATTTT.

The table lists this clone with a count of one. The chain couples TRBV18 to TRBJ1-1; D remains unclear. V lost 2 bases and J lost 4, with 11 bases in between. The CDR3 length is 14 residues. Germline CDR1 KGHSH, CDR2 LQKENI. The CDR3 nucleotides read TGTGCCAGCTCACCATCAGCGATGGCCACTGAAGCTTTCTTT. Its protein is CASSPSAMATEAFF.

The V and J genes are TRBV27 and TRBJ1-2; D may be TRBD1 (5 bases). CDR3 length equals 13 residues. Germline V gives CDR1 MNHEY, CDR2 SMNVEV (reference sequence). Deletions cut 5 bases from V and 4 bases from J, with 11 bases between. CDR3 protein: CASSPRRGYGYTF. The CDR3 nucleotides are TGTGCCAGCAGTCCTAGGAGGGGCTATGGCTACACCTTC.

The chain recombines TRBV28 with TRBJ2-1; D possibly corresponds to TRBD2 (6 bases). The V gene lost 6 bases and the J gene lost 3 bases, with 15 bases spanning the gap. This CDR3 region has 15 residues. Germline V gene lookup returns CDR1 MDHEN and CDR2 SYDVKM. The CDR3 sequence: CASSSAGFYYNEQFF. The CDR3 region has the DNA TGTGCCAGCAGCTCGGCGGGGTTTTACTACAATGAGCAGTTCTTC.

The V call is TRBV2, the J call TRBJ2-3; 11 bases are a match to TRBD2. The trim removed 6 bases at V and 4 bases at J, leaving 6 bases unmatched. CDR1 and CDR2 from the germline V gene are SNHLY and FYNNEI. The CDR3 loop spans 15 amino acids. CDR3 in amino acids: CASSALAGGADTQYF. As DNA, the CDR3 is TGTGCCAGCAGCGCCCTAGCGGGGGGTGCAGATACGCAGTATTTT.

V is TRBV27 and J is TRBJ2-7, with 7 bases identical to TRBD1. The CDR3 is made up of 14 amino acids. Trimming removed 6 bases from V and 7 bases from J; junction bases left unmatched: 12. The germline CDR1 and CDR2 sequences are MNHEY and SMNVEV (reference sequence). CDR3 region: CASRATGRLREQYF. As DNA, the CDR3 is TGTGCCAGCAGGGCGACAGGGCGGTTAAGGGAGCAGTACTTC.